A single sample is the source of the 8 T cell receptor beta chains below, sequenced in a study of blood T cell repertoires in COVID-19. TCRdb's table, derived via immunoSEQ multiplex PCR, lists solely in-frame clones and lacks some. The data show under 250,000 clones, with 82% seen just once and 4.7% held by the top ten. The material sequenced was peripheral blood. These receptors were taken from a woman in her 70s with acute or convalescent COVID-19.

This clone was seen a handful of times. The chain couples TRBV27 to TRBJ1-1, with TRBD1 as a possible D gene (5 bases). This CDR3 comprises 14 residues. The V gene lost 4 bases and the J gene lost 4 bases, with 13 bases spanning the gap. Germline V CDR1 and CDR2: MNHEY, SMNVEV (reference sequence). CDR3 sequence: CASSSPSGGTEAFF. The CDR3 region has the DNA TGTGCCAGCAGTTCGCCTTCCGGGGGCACTGAAGCTTTCTTT.

The J gene is TRBJ1-4, the V gene TRBV5-1; TRBD1 is a possible D gene (6 bases). The CDR3 has 15 amino acids. Trimming cost V 4 bases and J 8 bases, with 18 bases left between them. The germline V gene has CDR1 SGHRS and CDR2 YFSETQ. In nucleotides, the CDR3 is TGCGCCAGCAGCCGCGGGGGCGACAGTGGAGAAAAACTGTTTTTT. Amino acids: CASSRGGDSGEKLFF.

V usage is TRBV5-1 and J usage is TRBJ2-2; 7 bases line up with TRBD1. CDR1 and CDR2 (germline): SGHRS, YFSETQ. Losses at the gene ends were 0 bases for V and 0 bases for J; bases not matched to a gene: 2. The CDR3 consists of 16 residues. CDR3 sequence: CASSLAQGANTGELFF. The CDR3 DNA sequence: TGCGCCAGCAGCTTGGCCCAGGGGGCGAACACCGGGGAGCTGTTTTTT.

V is TRBV28 and J is TRBJ2-7, with 8 bases fitting TRBD2. The V gene's germline CDR1 is MDHEN and CDR2 SYDVKM. With V trimmed by 2 bases and J by 7 bases, 13 bases remained unmatched. CDR3 length: 16 residues. The CDR3 region is CASSLLPRGGPGEQYF. CDR3 sequence (DNA): TGTGCCAGCAGTTTACTTCCCCGCGGGGGGCCGGGGGAGCAGTACTTC.

This chain joins TRBV9 and TRBJ2-1; 8 nucleotides match TRBD1. This CDR3 has 15 residues. After removal of 0 bases from V and 10 bases from J, the junction contained 9 bases not matched to a gene. The germline CDR1 and CDR2 sequences are SGDLS and YYNGEE. The CDR3: CASSVGTQGAEEQFF. For the CDR3, the DNA is TGTGCCAGCAGCGTAGGTACCCAGGGGGCAGAAGAGCAGTTCTTC. The full variable domain, rest sourced from reference TRBV9 and TRBJ2-1, is DSGVTQTPKHLITATGQRVTLRCSPRSGDLSVYWYQQSLDQGLQFLIQYYNGEERAKGNILERFSAQQFPDLHSELNLSSLELGDSALYFCASSVGTQGAEEQFFGPGTRLTVL.

The chain joins TRBV6-2 or TRBV6-3 to TRBJ1-1, with 9 nucleotides matching TRBD1. The CDR3 length is 11 residues. Germline trimming cut 2 bases from V and 11 bases from J; bases unmatched to any gene: 0. Germline V lookup: CDR1 MNHEY, CDR2 SVGEGT. In DNA form, the CDR3 reads TGTGCCAGCAGTTACGGGACAGGGGCTTTCTTT. It translates to CASSYGTGAFF.

V usage is TRBV3-1 (or the pseudogene TRBV3-2) and J usage is TRBJ1-2; D might be TRBD1 (6 bases). The CDR3 runs 15 residues. V lost 0 bases and J 8 bases, leaving 16 bases between the germline ends. Germline CDR1 and CDR2: LGHDT and YNNKEL (reference sequence). The CDR3 loop is CASSQDIQGSAGYTF. The CDR3 DNA reads as TGTGCCAGCAGCCAAGATATACAGGGAAGCGCCGGCTACACCTTC.

The rearrangement joins TRBV10-2 to TRBJ2-7; 8 positions agree with TRBD2. The CDR3 contains 16 residues. V shed 2 bases, J shed 1 base, and the junction held 7 bases outside the gene matches. The germline CDR1 and CDR2 sequences are WSHSY and SAAADI. The CDR3 DNA reads as TGCGCCAGCAGTGAGACCACGGGGGGGCCATCCTACGAGCAGTACTTC. It is translated as CASSETTGGPSYEQYF.